Sequencing of this T cell receptor beta chain was carried out in a study of regulatory T cells in long-lasting Graves disease. The study's findings and limits: TCR diversity was lower in persistent Graves' patients than in newly diagnosed ones.

At least ten counts were recorded for this clonotype. Its antigen is not identified. The CDR3 sequence is 18 residues long. V dropped 3 bases and J dropped 3 bases, with 21 bases sitting between them. The germline gives CDR1 SNHLY, CDR2 FYNNEI. The time point is: newly diagnosed GD, antithyroid drugs for less than 3 months. PBMC-derived RNA was used for the TCR library. According to the study, TCR beta libraries were built with iRepertoire HTBI primers and CDR3-region Arm-PCR. TCRdb recomputed calls from the multiplex PCR reads with MiXCR, one row per CDR3 protein. The sample contains hundreds of thousands of distinct CDR3 sequences, about 16% of which appear only once. In addition, the sample was reused for a study of T cells in Graves' hyperthyroidism and ophthalmopathy. That source reports: By a 13 V-J model, ophthalmopathy was set apart from stable hyperthyroidism.

The chain has TRBV2 and TRBJ1-5, with D possibly matching TRBD1 (6 bases). The TCR sequence derives from a woman aged 40-65 years with Graves disease. This specimen consisted of peripheral blood mononuclear cells (PBMCs), obtained at new diagnosis, from a patient treated with antithyroid drugs. CDR3 amino acids: CASSDPLKGGADNQPQHF. CDR3 DNA: TGTGCCAGCAGTGACCCATTAAAAGGGGGGGCGGACAATCAGCCCCAGCATTTT.